This passage covers 7 T cell receptor beta chains from one sample sequenced in a study of T cell responses to AZD1222 COVID-19 vaccine. The assay was immunoSEQ multiplex PCR, and TCRdb's table has in-frame clones only and misses some. The table lists about 130,000 clones, approximately 84% of them singletons. This specimen was peripheral blood, taken on day 0 of AZD1222 vaccination. The receptors originated from an adult in good health.

V usage is TRBV28 and J usage is TRBJ2-7, with 9 positions matching TRBD1. The ends lost 3 bases at V and 8 bases at J; junction bases unmatched: 11. Germline CDR1 and CDR2: MDHEN and SYDVKM. The CDR3 has 15 residues. CDR3 in DNA: TGTGCCAGCAGTTTCGGCGGGACAGGGTTACTTCAGCAGTACTTC. Its translation: CASSFGGTGLLQQYF.

In this sample, this clone turned up once. This rearrangement joins TRBV9 to TRBJ2-2, with D hard to call. The V end lost 7 bases, the J end lost 0 bases, and 7 bases lay between the germline ends. Germline values: CDR1 SGDLS, CDR2 YYNGEE. CDR3 length: 13 residues. The CDR3 region has the DNA TGTGCCAGCTCTGGCGCGAACACCGGGGAGCTGTTTTTT. This codes for CASSGANTGELFF.

V and J are TRBV10-3 and TRBJ1-2; D gene unclear. From germline, CDR1 is ENHRY and CDR2 SYGVKD. The CDR3 consists of 11 residues. V was shortened by 3 bases and J by 8 bases, with 7 bases between the two germline ends. The DNA of the CDR3 is TGTGCCATCAGTGATGGTTTCGGCTACACCTTC. It encodes CAISDGFGYTF.

This chain uses TRBV10-3 with TRBJ2-2; either TRBD1 or TRBD2 may fit D (5 bases each). Germline CDR1 is ENHRY and CDR2 is SYGVKD. V was shortened by 8 bases and J by 6 bases, with 19 bases between the two germline ends. The CDR3 runs to 15 residues. The CDR3 region has the DNA TGTGCCATCCGACCCCCTAGCACGGGGCCCGGGGAGCTGTTTTTT. This gives the protein CAIRPPSTGPGELFF.

The chain recombines TRBV6-5 with TRBJ2-1, with D perhaps TRBD1 (6 bases). CDR1 and CDR2 from the germline V gene are MNHEY and SVGAGI. The CDR3 totals 15 residues. V was cut by 5 bases and J by 5 bases, with 16 bases left in between. This CDR3 reads CASSPPGQTNNEQFF. CDR3 coding DNA: TGTGCCAGCAGTCCCCCGGGACAAACAAACAATGAGCAGTTCTTC.

The chain employs TRBV15 and TRBJ1-1, with D hard to call. Germline CDR1 LNHNV, CDR2 YYDKDF (reference sequence). Trimming took off 2 bases at V and 0 bases at J, with 13 bases between the two ends. This CDR3 contains 16 residues. The CDR3: CATSRRTVLMNTEAFF. CDR3 DNA sequence: TGTGCCACCAGCAGACGAACCGTTTTAATGAACACTGAAGCTTTCTTT.

This chain connects TRBV7-2 to TRBJ1-5; maybe TRBD1 (5 bases). The V gene's germline CDR1 is SGHTA and CDR2 FQGNSA. The ends were cut back, 4 bases at V and 7 bases at J, with 14 bases in the middle. The CDR3 totals 14 residues. Here the CDR3 reads CASSSQGVGQPQHF. CDR3 DNA: TGTGCCAGCAGCTCCCAGGGCGTTGGACAGCCCCAGCATTTT.